This TCR beta chain was recorded in a study of blood T cells in healthy people across ages. About the research overall: Template-switching capture recovered about one barcoded beta molecule per two T cells.

PCR was performed a second time for about 7 to 12 cycles using a sample-barcoded 5' primer and a J-beta primer mix. Every molecule of cDNA carried a tag from a template-switch adaptor with 12 random nucleotides. MiXCR, applied by TCRdb to the 5' RACE reads, yields one record per CDR3 protein. The sample consists of about 800,000 distinct CDR3 sequences, about half of them appearing once. This clonotype is a singleton in its sample. Its antigen is unidentified. Study results and limitations: When set beside aged donors, long-lived donors presented more naive CD4+ cells and higher diversity.

The CDR3 contains 13 residues. With 1 base removed from V and 8 bases from J, the gap between germline ends came to 9 bases. The sample taken for sequencing was blood. The rearrangement uses TRBV12-3 or TRBV12-4 and TRBJ2-1, with D tentatively TRBD1 (6 bases). The clonotype was recovered from a man aged 80 or over in good health. CDR3 sequence: CASSLGSGDEQFF. The DNA of the CDR3 is TGTGCCAGCAGTTTAGGGTCAGGGGATGAGCAGTTCTTC.